A selection of T cell receptor beta chains follows, all from one sample in a study of CD8 T cells in ankylosing spondylitis. TCRdb passed the 5' RACE reads through MiXCR, listing each CDR3 protein once. Among hundreds of thousands of distinct CDR3 sequences listed, about an eighth were seen once. The sequenced material came from blood, either unsorted or a sorted T cell fraction (not recorded which). The receptors come from a male donor with ankylosing spondylitis. Each CDR3 is given with its conserved first and last residue. D genes are given only for firm matches. Clone size is stated in some rows and not others, as once, few, many or a class when expanded.

J: TRBJ2-2
size: few
V: TRBV20-1
D: TRBD2
CDR3: CSAPSRRESTGELFF
DNA: TGCAGTGCTCCCTCCAGGCGGGAGAGCACCGGGGAGCTGTTTTTT

J: TRBJ1-2
size: NA
V: TRBV27
D: NA
CDR3: CASGSPQNYGYTF
DNA: TGTGCCAGCGGGTCGCCACAGAACTATGGCTACACCTTC

J: TRBJ2-7
size: many
V: TRBV6-2/TRBV6-3
D: NA
CDR3: CASSTTTGLSYEQYF
DNA: TGTGCCAGCAGTACTACCACAGGGCTCTCCTACGAGCAGTACTTC

J: TRBJ1-5
size: few
V: TRBV20-1
D: NA
CDR3: CSARDRISNQPQHF
DNA: TGCAGTGCTAGAGATCGGATTAGCAATCAGCCCCAGCATTTT

J: TRBJ2-1
size: many
V: TRBV20-1
D: NA
CDR3: CSASWGLTGDNEQFF
DNA: TGCAGTGCTAGCTGGGGTCTGACGGGTGATAATGAGCAGTTCTTC

J: TRBJ2-5
size: NA
V: TRBV20-1
D: TRBD1
CDR3: CSANPTDRVETQYF
DNA: TGCAGTGCTAACCCGACCGACAGGGTGGAGACCCAGTACTTC

J: TRBJ1-6
size: NA
V: TRBV20-1
D: NA
CDR3: CSARDGGRGLYNSPLHF
DNA: TGCAGTGCTAGAGATGGGGGCAGGGGACTCTATAATTCACCCCTCCACTTT

J: TRBJ2-7
size: many
V: TRBV5-1
D: NA
CDR3: CASSPRTSGLDEQYF
DNA: TGCGCCAGCAGTCCCAGGACGTCGGGCTTGGACGAGCAGTACTTC

J: TRBJ2-1
size: NA
V: TRBV30
D: NA
CDR3: CAWSETGYNEQFF
DNA: TGTGCCTGGAGTGAAACAGGGTACAATGAGCAGTTCTTC

J: TRBJ2-1
size: many
V: TRBV5-1
D: NA
CDR3: CASSRGDNYNEQFF
DNA: TGCGCCAGCAGCAGGGGGGACAACTACAATGAGCAGTTCTTC

J: TRBJ2-5
size: NA
V: TRBV6-1
D: NA
CDR3: CASSHGRRQTQYF
DNA: TGTGCCAGCAGCCACGGACGGCGACAGACCCAGTACTTC

J: TRBJ1-1
size: many
V: TRBV29-1
D: NA
CDR3: CSVGTSMNTEAFF
DNA: TGCAGCGTCGGTACATCCATGAACACTGAAGCTTTCTTT

J: TRBJ2-3
size: NA
V: TRBV4-3
D: TRBD2
CDR3: CASSQEVPNAGGGDTQYF
DNA: TGCGCCAGCAGCCAAGAAGTCCCGAACGCGGGAGGAGGGGATACGCAGTATTTT

J: TRBJ1-4
size: NA
V: TRBV12-3/TRBV12-4
D: TRBD1
CDR3: CASSFNRGPYKLFF
DNA: TGTGCCAGCAGTTTCAACAGGGGCCCGTATAAACTGTTTTTT

J: TRBJ2-1
size: NA
V: TRBV10-3
D: NA
CDR3: CAGGGIGYNEQFF
DNA: TGTGCCGGGGGTGGTATCGGCTACAATGAGCAGTTCTTC

J: TRBJ1-2
size: few
V: TRBV6-1
D: TRBD1
CDR3: CASRSGPGTGEWVYGYTF
DNA: TGTGCCAGCAGATCTGGGCCAGGGACAGGGGAATGGGTCTATGGCTACACCTTC

J: TRBJ1-2
size: many
V: TRBV4-3
D: NA
CDR3: CASSQDLRGFGGYTF
DNA: TGCGCCAGCAGCCAAGACCTTAGGGGGTTCGGTGGCTACACCTTC

J: TRBJ2-1
size: few
V: TRBV6-2/TRBV6-3
D: NA
CDR3: CASKTRTLANEQFF
DNA: TGTGCCAGCAAGACGCGCACCCTAGCGAATGAGCAGTTCTTC

J: TRBJ2-5
size: few
V: TRBV10-3
D: TRBD2
CDR3: CAISESGEGQETQYF
DNA: TGTGCCATCAGTGAGTCGGGGGAGGGACAAGAGACCCAGTACTTC

J: TRBJ1-2
size: NA
V: TRBV12-3/TRBV12-4
D: NA
CDR3: CASSLSALYYGYTF
DNA: TGTGCCAGCAGTTTATCCGCACTATACTATGGCTACACCTTC

J: TRBJ1-1
size: NA
V: TRBV20-1
D: TRBD1
CDR3: CSARDRVRGMNTEAFF
DNA: TGCAGTGCTAGGGACAGGGTACGGGGTATGAACACTGAAGCTTTCTTT

J: TRBJ2-1
size: NA
V: TRBV6-1
D: NA
CDR3: CASSEWAVGQFF
DNA: TGTGCCAGCAGTGAGTGGGCGGTGGGGCAGTTCTTC

J: TRBJ1-2
size: NA
V: TRBV5-1
D: NA
CDR3: CASSPERPNYGYTF
DNA: TGCGCCAGCAGCCCAGAAAGACCAAACTATGGCTACACCTTC

J: TRBJ1-1
size: NA
V: TRBV4-3
D: NA
CDR3: CASSQDPRETEAFF
DNA: TGCGCCAGCAGCCAAGACCCTAGGGAGACTGAAGCTTTCTTT

J: TRBJ1-5
size: few
V: TRBV15
D: TRBD1
CDR3: CATSRDWGGGEPQHF
DNA: TGTGCCACCAGCAGAGATTGGGGAGGGGGCGAGCCCCAGCATTTT

J: TRBJ2-7
size: many
V: TRBV20-1
D: NA
CDR3: CSATLAGLQYF
DNA: TGCAGTGCCACCCTCGCGGGATTGCAGTACTTC

J: TRBJ1-6
size: NA
V: TRBV20-1
D: NA
CDR3: CSAPGQSFSSPLHF
DNA: TGCAGTGCGCCGGGACAATCATTTAGTTCACCCCTCCACTTT

J: TRBJ2-7
size: few
V: TRBV20-1
D: TRBD1
CDR3: CSAPNGQGAQYF
DNA: TGCAGTGCCCCTAACGGACAGGGCGCGCAGTACTTC

J: TRBJ2-1
size: many
V: TRBV12-3/TRBV12-4
D: NA
CDR3: CASSFRTRRGIF
DNA: TGTGCCAGCAGTTTTCGGACTCGTCGTGGGATCTTC

J: TRBJ1-2
size: few
V: TRBV20-1
D: NA
CDR3: CSASGPNYGYTF
DNA: TGCAGTGCTAGTGGGCCAAACTATGGCTACACCTTC

J: TRBJ2-5
size: NA
V: TRBV4-3
D: NA
CDR3: CASSLFAGGTETQYF
DNA: TGCGCCAGCAGCCTCTTCGCTGGCGGTACGGAGACCCAGTACTTC

J: TRBJ2-7
size: many
V: TRBV7-2
D: TRBD2
CDR3: CASSDDKREGGWYEQYF
DNA: TGTGCCAGCAGCGACGATAAGCGGGAGGGAGGATGGTACGAGCAGTACTTC

J: TRBJ2-7
size: few
V: TRBV15
D: NA
CDR3: CATSRQAGEQYF
DNA: TGTGCCACCAGCCGACAGGCTGGCGAGCAGTACTTC

J: TRBJ2-1
size: NA
V: TRBV5-1
D: NA
CDR3: CASSSLRVGSSYNEQFF
DNA: TGCGCCAGCAGCTCCCTCCGGGTGGGGAGCTCCTACAATGAGCAGTTCTTC

J: TRBJ2-5
size: NA
V: TRBV5-1
D: NA
CDR3: CASSLMSREETQYF
DNA: TGCGCCAGCAGCTTGATGTCACGAGAAGAGACCCAGTACTTC

J: TRBJ1-1
size: NA
V: TRBV20-1
D: NA
CDR3: CSAGRRGLDTEAFF
DNA: TGCAGTGCCGGCCGACGGGGGCTGGACACTGAAGCTTTCTTT

J: TRBJ2-1
size: NA
V: TRBV6-5
D: TRBD1
CDR3: CASSYSQGAYNEQFF
DNA: TGTGCCAGCAGTTACTCCCAGGGGGCCTACAATGAGCAGTTCTTC

J: TRBJ2-1
size: few
V: TRBV20-1
D: NA
CDR3: CSARGAGSSSYNEQFF
DNA: TGCAGTGCTAGAGGGGCTGGGAGTAGCTCCTACAATGAGCAGTTCTTC

J: TRBJ2-5
size: many
V: TRBV20-1
D: NA
CDR3: CSARVPAWGETQYF
DNA: TGCAGTGCTAGAGTCCCGGCCTGGGGAGAGACCCAGTACTTC

J: TRBJ1-1
size: many
V: TRBV29-1
D: NA
CDR3: CSVEPGETEAFF
DNA: TGCAGCGTTGAACCAGGGGAAACTGAAGCTTTCTTT

J: TRBJ2-5
size: NA
V: TRBV18
D: NA
CDR3: CASSPEPSSYQETQYF
DNA: TGTGCCAGCTCACCAGAACCCTCGAGTTACCAAGAGACCCAGTACTTC

J: TRBJ1-1
size: NA
V: TRBV6-2/TRBV6-3
D: NA
CDR3: CASSDLRWSQVGTGAFF
DNA: TGTGCCAGCAGTGACTTAAGGTGGAGCCAAGTGGGGACGGGAGCTTTCTTT

J: TRBJ1-2
size: NA
V: TRBV4-3
D: NA
CDR3: CASSLRYGTAHYGYTF
DNA: TGCGCCAGCAGCCTAAGATACGGAACAGCACACTATGGCTACACCTTC

J: TRBJ2-5
size: few
V: TRBV10-3
D: NA
CDR3: CAIRLQETQYF
DNA: TGTGCCATCAGATTGCAAGAGACCCAGTACTTC

J: TRBJ2-7
size: NA
V: TRBV7-3
D: TRBD1
CDR3: CASSYGQGDEQYF
DNA: TGTGCCAGCAGCTACGGACAGGGGGACGAGCAGTACTTC

J: TRBJ2-3
size: NA
V: TRBV20-1
D: NA
CDR3: CSAESIQGSTDTQYF
DNA: TGCAGTGCCGAATCGATCCAGGGGTCCACAGATACGCAGTATTTT

J: TRBJ1-1
size: NA
V: TRBV21-1
D: NA
CDR3: CASSPYRGPTRAFF
DNA: TGTGCCAGCAGCCCCTACAGGGGTCCAACAAGAGCTTTCTTT

J: TRBJ2-1
size: few
V: TRBV20-1
D: TRBD2
CDR3: CSASKLRAGGDNEQFF
DNA: TGCAGTGCTAGTAAACTCAGAGCGGGAGGGGACAATGAGCAGTTCTTC

J: TRBJ2-7
size: many
V: TRBV20-1
D: NA
CDR3: CSARDHSYLGQYF
DNA: TGCAGTGCTAGAGATCACTCCTACTTAGGGCAGTACTTC

J: TRBJ2-7
size: few
V: TRBV7-2
D: TRBD1
CDR3: CASSSPGQIYEQYF
DNA: TGTGCCAGCAGCTCACCGGGACAGATCTACGAGCAGTACTTC